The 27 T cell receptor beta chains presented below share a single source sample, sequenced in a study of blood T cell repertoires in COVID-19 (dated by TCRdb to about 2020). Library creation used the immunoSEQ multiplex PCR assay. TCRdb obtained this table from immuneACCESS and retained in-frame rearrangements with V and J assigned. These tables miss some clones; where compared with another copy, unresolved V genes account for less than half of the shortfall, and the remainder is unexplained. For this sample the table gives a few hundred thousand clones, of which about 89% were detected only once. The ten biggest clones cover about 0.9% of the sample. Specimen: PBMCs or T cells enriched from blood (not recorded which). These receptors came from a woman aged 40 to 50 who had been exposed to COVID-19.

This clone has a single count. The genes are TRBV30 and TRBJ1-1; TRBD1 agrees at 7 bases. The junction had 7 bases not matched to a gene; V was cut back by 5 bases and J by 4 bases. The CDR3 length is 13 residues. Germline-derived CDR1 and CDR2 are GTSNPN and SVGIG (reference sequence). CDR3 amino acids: CAWGDQGVTEAFF. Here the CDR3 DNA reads TGTGCCTGGGGGGACCAGGGGGTCACTGAAGCTTTCTTT.

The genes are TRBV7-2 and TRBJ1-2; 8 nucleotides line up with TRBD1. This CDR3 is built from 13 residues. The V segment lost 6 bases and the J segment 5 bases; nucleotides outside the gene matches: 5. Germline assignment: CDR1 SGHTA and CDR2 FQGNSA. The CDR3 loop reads CASRPRTGYGYTF. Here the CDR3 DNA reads TGTGCCAGCAGGCCTAGGACAGGGTATGGCTACACCTTC.

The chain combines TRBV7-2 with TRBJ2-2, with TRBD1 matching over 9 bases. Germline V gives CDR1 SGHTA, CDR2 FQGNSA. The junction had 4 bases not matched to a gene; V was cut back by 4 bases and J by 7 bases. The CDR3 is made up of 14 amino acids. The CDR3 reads CASSSRQGGGELFF. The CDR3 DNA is TGTGCCAGCAGCTCCAGACAGGGGGGCGGGGAGCTGTTTTTT. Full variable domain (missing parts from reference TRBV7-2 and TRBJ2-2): GAGVSQSPSNKVTEKGKDVELRCDPISGHTALYWYRQSLGQGLEFLIYFQGNSAPDKSGLPSDRFSAERTGGSVSTLTIQRTQQEDSAVYLCASSSRQGGGELFFGEGSRLTVL.

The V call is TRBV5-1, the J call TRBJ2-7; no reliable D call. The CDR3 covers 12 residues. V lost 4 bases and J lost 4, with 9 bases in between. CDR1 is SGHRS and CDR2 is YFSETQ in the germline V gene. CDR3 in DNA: TGCGCCAGCAGCCGGAGCGAGTACGAGCAGTACTTC. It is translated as CASSRSEYEQYF.

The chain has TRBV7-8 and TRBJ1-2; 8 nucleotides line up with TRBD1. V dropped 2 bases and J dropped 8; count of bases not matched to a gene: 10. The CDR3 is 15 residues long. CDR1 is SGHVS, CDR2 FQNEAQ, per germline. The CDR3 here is CASSLSRAGTGGYTF. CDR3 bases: TGTGCCAGCAGCTTATCCCGGGCAGGGACAGGAGGCTACACCTTC.

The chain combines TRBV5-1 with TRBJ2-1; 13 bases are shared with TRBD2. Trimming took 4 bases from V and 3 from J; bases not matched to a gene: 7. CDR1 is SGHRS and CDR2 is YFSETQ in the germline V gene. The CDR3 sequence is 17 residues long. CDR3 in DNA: TGCGCCAGCAGCCCCGGGACTAGCGGGATAGACTACAATGAGCAGTTCTTC. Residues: CASSPGTSGIDYNEQFF.

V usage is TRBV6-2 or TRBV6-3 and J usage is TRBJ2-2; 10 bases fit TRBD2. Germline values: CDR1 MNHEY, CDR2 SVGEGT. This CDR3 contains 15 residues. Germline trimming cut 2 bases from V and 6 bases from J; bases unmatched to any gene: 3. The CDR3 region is CASSYLAGAAGELFF. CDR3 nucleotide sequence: TGTGCCAGCAGTTACCTAGCGGGGGCGGCCGGGGAGCTGTTTTTT.

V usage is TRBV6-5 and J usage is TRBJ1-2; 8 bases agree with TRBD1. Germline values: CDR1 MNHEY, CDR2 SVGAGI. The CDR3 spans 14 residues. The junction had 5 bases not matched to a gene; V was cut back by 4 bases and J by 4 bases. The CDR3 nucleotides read TGTGCCAGCAGTTTGTCAGGGGGCTCCTATGGCTACACCTTC. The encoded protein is CASSLSGGSYGYTF.

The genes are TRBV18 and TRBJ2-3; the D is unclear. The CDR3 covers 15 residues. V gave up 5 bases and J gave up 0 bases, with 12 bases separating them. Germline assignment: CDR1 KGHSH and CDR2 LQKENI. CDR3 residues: CASSSSRLSTDTQYF. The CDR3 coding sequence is TGTGCCAGCTCATCCTCTCGACTGAGCACAGATACGCAGTATTTT.

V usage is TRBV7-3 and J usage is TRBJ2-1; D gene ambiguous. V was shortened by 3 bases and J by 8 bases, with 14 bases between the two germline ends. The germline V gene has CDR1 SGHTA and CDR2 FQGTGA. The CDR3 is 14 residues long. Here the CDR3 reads CASSFEDISHEQFF. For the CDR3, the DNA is TGTGCCAGCAGCTTTGAAGACATTTCCCATGAGCAGTTCTTC.

The CDR3 here is CASSLGEASGPTYEQYF. CDR3 sequence (DNA): TGTGCCAGCAGCTTAGGGGAGGCTAGCGGACCGACCTACGAGCAGTACTTC. V gene TRBV7-6 combines with J gene TRBJ2-7, with 7 bases aligning to TRBD2. Per the germline V gene, CDR1 is SGHVS and CDR2 is FNYEAQ. The CDR3 spans 17 residues. The V and J ends lost 1 base and 2 bases, in that order; junction bases with no gene match: 11.

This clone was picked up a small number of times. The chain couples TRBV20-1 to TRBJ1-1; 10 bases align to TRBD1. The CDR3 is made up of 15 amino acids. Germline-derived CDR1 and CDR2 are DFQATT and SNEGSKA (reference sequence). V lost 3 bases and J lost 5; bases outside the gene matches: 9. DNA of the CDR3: TGCAGTGCTAGTCCGGGACAGGGGTTCGGAACTGAAGCTTTCTTT. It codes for CSASPGQGFGTEAFF.

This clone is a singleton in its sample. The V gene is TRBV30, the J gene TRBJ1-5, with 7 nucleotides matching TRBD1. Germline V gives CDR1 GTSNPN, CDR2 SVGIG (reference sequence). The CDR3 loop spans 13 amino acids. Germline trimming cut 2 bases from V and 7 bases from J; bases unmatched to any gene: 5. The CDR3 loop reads CAWSRQGGQPQHF. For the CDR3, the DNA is TGTGCCTGGAGTCGACAGGGCGGCCAGCCCCAGCATTTT.

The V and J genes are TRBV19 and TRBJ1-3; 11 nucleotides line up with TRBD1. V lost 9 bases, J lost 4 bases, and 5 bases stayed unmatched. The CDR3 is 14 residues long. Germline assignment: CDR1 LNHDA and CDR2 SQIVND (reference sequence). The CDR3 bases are TGTGCCAGCTCCGGGACAGGGGGAGGAAACACCATATATTTT. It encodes CASSGTGGGNTIYF. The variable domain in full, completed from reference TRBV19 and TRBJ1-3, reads DGGITQSPKYLFRKEGQNVTLSCEQNLNHDAMYWYRQDPGQGLRLIYYSQIVNDFQKGDIAEGYSVSREKKESFPLTVTSAQKNPTAFYLCASSGTGGGNTIYFGEGSWLTVV.

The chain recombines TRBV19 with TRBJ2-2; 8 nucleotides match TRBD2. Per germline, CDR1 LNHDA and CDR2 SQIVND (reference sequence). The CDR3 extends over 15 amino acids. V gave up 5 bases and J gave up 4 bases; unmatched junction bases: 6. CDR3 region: CASSLLAGPTGELFF. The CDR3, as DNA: TGTGCCAGTAGTCTGTTAGCGGGACCCACCGGGGAGCTGTTTTTT.

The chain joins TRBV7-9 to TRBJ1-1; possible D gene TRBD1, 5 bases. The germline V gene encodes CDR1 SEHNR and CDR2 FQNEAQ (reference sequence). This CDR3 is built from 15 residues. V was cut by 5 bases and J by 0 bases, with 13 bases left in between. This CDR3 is CASSPRQFMNTEAFF. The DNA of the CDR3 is TGTGCCAGCAGCCCCCGACAGTTCATGAACACTGAAGCTTTCTTT. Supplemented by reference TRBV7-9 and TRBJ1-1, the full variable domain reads DTGVSQNPRHKITKRGQNVTFRCDPISEHNRLYWYRQTLGQGPEFLTYFQNEAQLEKSRLLSDRFSAERPKGSFSTLEIQRTEQGDSAMYLCASSPRQFMNTEAFFGQGTRLTVV.

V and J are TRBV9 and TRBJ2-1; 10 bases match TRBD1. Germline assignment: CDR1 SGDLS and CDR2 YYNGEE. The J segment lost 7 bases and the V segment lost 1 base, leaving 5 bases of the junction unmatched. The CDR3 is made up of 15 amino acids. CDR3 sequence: CASSVSGQGVNEQFF. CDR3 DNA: TGTGCCAGCAGCGTAAGTGGACAGGGGGTTAATGAGCAGTTCTTC.

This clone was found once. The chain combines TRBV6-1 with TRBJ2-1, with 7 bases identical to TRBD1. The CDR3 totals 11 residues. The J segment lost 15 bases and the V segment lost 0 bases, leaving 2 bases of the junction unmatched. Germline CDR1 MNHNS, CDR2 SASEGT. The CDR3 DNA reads TGTGCCAGCAGTGAAGCAGGGGGCTGGTTCTTC. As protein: CASSEAGGWFF.

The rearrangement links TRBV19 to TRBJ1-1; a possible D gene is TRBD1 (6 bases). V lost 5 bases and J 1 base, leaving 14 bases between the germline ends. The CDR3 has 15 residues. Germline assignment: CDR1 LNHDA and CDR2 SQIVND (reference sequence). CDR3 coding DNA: TGTGCCAGTAGTGCCAACAGGGATCAGAACACTGAAGCTTTCTTT. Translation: CASSANRDQNTEAFF.

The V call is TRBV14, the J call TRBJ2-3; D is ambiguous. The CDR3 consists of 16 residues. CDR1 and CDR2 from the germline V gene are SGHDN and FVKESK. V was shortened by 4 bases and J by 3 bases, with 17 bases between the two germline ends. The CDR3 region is CASSLSTGVPTDTQYF. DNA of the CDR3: TGTGCCAGCAGCCTCTCAACCGGAGTCCCAACAGATACGCAGTATTTT.

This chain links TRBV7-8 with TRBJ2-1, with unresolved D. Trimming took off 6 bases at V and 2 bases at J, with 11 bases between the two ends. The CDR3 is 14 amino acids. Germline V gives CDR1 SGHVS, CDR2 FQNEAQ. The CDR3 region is CASRAGGTYNEQFF. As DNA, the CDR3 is TGTGCCAGCAGAGCCGGCGGAACCTACAATGAGCAGTTCTTC. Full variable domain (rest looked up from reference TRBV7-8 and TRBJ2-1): GAGVSQSPRYKVAKRGQDVALRCDPISGHVSLFWYQQALGQGPEFLTYFQNEAQLDKSGLPSDRFFAERPEGSVSTLKIQRTQQEDSAVYLCASRAGGTYNEQFFGPGTRLTVL.

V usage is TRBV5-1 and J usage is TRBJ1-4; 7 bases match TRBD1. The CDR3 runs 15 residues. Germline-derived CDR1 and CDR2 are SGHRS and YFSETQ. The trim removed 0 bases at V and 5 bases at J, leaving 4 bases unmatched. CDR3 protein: CASSLVTGRNEKLFF. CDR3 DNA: TGCGCCAGCAGCTTGGTGACAGGGAGGAATGAAAAACTGTTTTTT.

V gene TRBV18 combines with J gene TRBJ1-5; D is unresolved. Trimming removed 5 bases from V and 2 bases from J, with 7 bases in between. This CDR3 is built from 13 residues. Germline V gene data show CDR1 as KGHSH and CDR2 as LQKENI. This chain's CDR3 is CASSILGNQPQHF. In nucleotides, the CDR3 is TGTGCCAGCTCAATCCTCGGCAATCAGCCCCAGCATTTT.

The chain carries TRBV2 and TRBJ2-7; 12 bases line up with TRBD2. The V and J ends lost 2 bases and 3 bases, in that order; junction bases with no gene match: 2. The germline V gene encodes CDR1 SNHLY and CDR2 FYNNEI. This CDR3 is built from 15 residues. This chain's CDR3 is CASSEPSGRDYEQYF. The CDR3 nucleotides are TGTGCCAGCAGTGAACCTAGCGGGAGGGACTACGAGCAGTACTTC.

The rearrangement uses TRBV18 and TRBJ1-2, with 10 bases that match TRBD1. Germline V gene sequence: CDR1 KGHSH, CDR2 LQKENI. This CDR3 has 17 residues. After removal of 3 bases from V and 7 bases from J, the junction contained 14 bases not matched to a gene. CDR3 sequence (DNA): TGTGCCAGCTCACCCACGGCCCCCCCGGGACAGGGGTCTGGCTACACCTTC. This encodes CASSPTAPPGQGSGYTF.

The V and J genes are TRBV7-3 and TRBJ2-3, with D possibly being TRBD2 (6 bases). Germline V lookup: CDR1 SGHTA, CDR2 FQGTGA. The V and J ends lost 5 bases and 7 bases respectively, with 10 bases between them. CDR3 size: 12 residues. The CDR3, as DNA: TGTGCCAGCAGCCTTGCGGGGAATACGCAGTATTTT. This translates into CASSLAGNTQYF.

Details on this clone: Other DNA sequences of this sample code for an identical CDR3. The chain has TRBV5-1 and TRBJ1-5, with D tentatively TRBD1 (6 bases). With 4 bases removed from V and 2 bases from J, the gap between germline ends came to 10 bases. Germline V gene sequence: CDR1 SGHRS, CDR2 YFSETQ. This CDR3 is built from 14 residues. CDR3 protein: CASSPRGGNQPQHF. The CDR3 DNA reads TGCGCCAGCAGCCCCAGGGGTGGCAATCAGCCCCAGCATTTT.